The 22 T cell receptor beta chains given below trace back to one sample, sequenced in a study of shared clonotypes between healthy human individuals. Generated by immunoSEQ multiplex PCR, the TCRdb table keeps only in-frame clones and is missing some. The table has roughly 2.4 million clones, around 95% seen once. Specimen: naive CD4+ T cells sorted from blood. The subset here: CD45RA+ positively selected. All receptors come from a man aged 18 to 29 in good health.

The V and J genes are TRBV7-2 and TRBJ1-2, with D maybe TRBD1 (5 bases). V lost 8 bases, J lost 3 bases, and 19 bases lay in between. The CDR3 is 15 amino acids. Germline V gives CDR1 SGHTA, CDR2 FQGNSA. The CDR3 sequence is CASVREAGLYYGYTF. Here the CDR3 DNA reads TGTGCCAGCGTAAGAGAGGCGGGACTATACTATGGCTACACCTTC.

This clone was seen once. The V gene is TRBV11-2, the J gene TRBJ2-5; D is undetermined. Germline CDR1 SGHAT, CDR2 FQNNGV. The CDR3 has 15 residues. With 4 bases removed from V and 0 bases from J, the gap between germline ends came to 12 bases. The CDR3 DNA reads TGTGCCAGCAGCTCCTTGCCCGGGTACCAAGAGACCCAGTACTTC. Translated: CASSSLPGYQETQYF.

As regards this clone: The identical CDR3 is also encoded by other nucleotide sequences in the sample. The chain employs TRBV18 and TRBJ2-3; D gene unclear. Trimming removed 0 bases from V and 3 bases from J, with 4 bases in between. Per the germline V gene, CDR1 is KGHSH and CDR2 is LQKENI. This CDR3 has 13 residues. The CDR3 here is CASSPPLTDTQYF. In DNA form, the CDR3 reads TGTGCCAGCTCACCACCATTAACAGATACGCAGTATTTT. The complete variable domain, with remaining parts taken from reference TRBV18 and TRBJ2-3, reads NAGVMQNPRHLVRRRGQEARLRCSPMKGHSHVYWYRQLPEEGLKFMVYLQKENIIDESGMPKERFSAEFPKEGPSILRIQQVVRGDSAAYFCASSPPLTDTQYFGPGTRLTVL.

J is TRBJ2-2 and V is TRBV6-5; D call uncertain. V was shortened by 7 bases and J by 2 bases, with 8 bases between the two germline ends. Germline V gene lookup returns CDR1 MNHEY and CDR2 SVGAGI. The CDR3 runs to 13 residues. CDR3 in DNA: TGTGCCAGCACCAGGCTCAACACCGGGGAGCTGTTTTTT. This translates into CASTRLNTGELFF.

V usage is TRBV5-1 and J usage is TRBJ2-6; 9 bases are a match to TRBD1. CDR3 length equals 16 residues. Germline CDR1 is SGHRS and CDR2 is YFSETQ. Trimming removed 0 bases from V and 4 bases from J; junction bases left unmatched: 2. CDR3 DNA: TGCGCCAGCAGCTTGGACAGGGGGCTCGGGGCCAACGTCCTGACTTTC. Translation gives CASSLDRGLGANVLTF.

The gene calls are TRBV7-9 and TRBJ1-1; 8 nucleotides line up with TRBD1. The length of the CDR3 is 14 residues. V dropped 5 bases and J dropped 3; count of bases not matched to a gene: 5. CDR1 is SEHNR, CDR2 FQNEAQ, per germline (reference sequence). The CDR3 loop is CASSLTGDYTEAFF. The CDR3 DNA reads TGTGCCAGCAGCCTGACAGGGGATTACACTGAAGCTTTCTTT.

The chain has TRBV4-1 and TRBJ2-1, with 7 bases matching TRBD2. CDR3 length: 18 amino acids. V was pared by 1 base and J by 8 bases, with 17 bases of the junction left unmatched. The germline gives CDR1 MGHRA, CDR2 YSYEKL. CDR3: CASSQVSLAVGSQYEQFF. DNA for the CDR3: TGCGCCAGCAGCCAAGTGAGTCTAGCGGTAGGGTCACAATATGAGCAGTTCTTC.

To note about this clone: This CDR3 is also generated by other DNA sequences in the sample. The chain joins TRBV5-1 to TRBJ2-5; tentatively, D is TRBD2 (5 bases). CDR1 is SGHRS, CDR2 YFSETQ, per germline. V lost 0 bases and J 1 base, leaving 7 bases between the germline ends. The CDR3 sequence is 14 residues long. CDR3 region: CASSLGTVQETQYF. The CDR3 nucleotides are TGCGCCAGCAGCTTGGGGACTGTCCAAGAGACCCAGTACTTC.

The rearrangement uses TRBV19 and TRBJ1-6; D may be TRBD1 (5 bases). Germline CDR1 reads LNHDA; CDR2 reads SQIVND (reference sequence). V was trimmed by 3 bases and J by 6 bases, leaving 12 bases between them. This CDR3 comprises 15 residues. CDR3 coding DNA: TGTGCCAGTAGTATCCGGCCAGGGATTAATTCACCCCTCCACTTT. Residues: CASSIRPGINSPLHF.

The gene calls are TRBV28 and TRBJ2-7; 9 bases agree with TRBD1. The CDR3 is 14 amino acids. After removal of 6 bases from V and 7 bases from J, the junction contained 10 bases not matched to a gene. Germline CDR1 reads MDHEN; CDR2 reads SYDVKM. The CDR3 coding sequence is TGTGCCAGCAGCTCCGGGACAGGGATGAGGGAGCAGTACTTC. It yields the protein CASSSGTGMREQYF.

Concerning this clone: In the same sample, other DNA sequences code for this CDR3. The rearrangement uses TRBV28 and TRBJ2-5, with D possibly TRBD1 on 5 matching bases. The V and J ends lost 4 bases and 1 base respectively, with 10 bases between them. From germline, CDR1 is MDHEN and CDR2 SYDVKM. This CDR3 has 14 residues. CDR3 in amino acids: CASSSPTVQETQYF. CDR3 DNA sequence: TGTGCCAGCAGTTCGCCGACAGTCCAAGAGACCCAGTACTTC.

The CDR3 loop reads CASSLDSTGFGNEQFF. CDR3 DNA: TGTGCCAGCAGCTTAGATTCAACAGGGTTTGGGAATGAGCAGTTCTTC. The genes are TRBV11-3 and TRBJ2-1, with D possibly being TRBD1 (6 bases). V lost 0 bases and J lost 7, with 16 bases in between. Germline-derived CDR1 and CDR2 are SGHNT and YENEEA. CDR3 length equals 16 residues.

CDR3 nucleotides: TGCGCCAGCAGTGAGGTGGGCACTGAAGCTTTCTTT. Residues: CASSEVGTEAFF. The chain uses TRBV10-1 and TRBJ1-1; no firm D call. The CDR3 consists of 12 residues. V was clipped by 2 bases and J by 4 bases, with 5 bases between them. Germline CDR1 and CDR2: WNHNN and SYGVQD (reference sequence).

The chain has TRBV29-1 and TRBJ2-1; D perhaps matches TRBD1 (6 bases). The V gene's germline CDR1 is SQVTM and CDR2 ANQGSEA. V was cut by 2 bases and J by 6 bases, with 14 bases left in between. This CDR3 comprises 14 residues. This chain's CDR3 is CSVEYRAPSNEQFF. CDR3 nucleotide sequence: TGCAGCGTTGAATACAGGGCCCCTAGCAATGAGCAGTTCTTC.

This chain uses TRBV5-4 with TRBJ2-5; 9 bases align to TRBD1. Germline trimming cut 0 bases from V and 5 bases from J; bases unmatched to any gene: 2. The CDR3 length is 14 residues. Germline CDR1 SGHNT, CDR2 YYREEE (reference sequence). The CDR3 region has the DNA TGTGCCAGCAGCTTGGGGACAGGGGTGGAGACCCAGTACTTC. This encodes CASSLGTGVETQYF.

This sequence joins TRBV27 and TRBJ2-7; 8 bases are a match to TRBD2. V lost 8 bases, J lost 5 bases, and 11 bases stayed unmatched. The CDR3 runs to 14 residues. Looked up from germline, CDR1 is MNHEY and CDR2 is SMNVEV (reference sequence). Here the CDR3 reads CASWGFISGDEQYF. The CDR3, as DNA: TGTGCCAGCTGGGGCTTTATTAGCGGGGACGAGCAGTACTTC.

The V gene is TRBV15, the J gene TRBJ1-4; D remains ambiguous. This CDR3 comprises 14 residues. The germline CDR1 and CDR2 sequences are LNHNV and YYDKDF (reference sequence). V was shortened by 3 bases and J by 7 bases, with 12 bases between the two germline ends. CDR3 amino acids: CATSRGLEGEKLFF. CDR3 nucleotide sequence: TGTGCCACCAGCAGGGGGTTGGAGGGTGAAAAACTGTTTTTT.

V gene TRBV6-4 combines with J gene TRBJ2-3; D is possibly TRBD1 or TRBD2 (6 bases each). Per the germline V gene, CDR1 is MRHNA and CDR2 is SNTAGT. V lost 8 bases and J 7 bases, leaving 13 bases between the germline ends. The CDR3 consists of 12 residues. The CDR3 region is CASSEGGNTQYF. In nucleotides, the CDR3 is TGTGCCAGCTCCGAGGGGGGAAATACGCAGTATTTT.

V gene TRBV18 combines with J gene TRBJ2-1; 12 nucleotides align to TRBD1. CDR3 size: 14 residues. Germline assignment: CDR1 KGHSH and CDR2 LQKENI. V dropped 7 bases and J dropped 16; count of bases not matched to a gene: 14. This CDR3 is CASYPGQGAFWPFF. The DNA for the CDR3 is TGTGCCAGCTACCCGGGACAGGGGGCGTTCTGGCCCTTCTTC.

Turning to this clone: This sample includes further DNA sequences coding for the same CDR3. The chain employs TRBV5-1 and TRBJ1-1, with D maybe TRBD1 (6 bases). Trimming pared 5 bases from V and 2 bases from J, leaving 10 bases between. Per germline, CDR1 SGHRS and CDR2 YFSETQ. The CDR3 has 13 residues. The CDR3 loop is CASSRTANTEAFF. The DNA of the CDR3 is TGCGCCAGCAGTCGGACAGCAAACACTGAAGCTTTCTTT.

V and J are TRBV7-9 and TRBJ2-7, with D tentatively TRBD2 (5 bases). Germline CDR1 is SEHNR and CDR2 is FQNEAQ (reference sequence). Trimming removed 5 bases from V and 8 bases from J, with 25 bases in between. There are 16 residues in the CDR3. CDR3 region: CASSPRGGDYPTKQYF. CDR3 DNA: TGTGCCAGCAGCCCCCGTGGAGGAGACTACCCTACGAAGCAGTACTTC.

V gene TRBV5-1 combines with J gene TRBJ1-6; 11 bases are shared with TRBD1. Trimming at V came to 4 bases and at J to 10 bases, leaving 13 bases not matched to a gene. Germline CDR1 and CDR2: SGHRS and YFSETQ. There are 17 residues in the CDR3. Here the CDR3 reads CASSARGQGAQGSPLHF. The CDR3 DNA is TGCGCCAGCAGCGCTCGCGGACAGGGGGCACAGGGATCACCCCTCCACTTT. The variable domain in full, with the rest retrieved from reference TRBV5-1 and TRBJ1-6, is KAGVTQTPRYLIKTRGQQVTLSCSPISGHRSVSWYQQTPGQGLQFLFEYFSETQRNKGNFPGRFSGRQFSNSRSEMNVSTLELGDSALYLCASSARGQGAQGSPLHFGNGTRLTVT.